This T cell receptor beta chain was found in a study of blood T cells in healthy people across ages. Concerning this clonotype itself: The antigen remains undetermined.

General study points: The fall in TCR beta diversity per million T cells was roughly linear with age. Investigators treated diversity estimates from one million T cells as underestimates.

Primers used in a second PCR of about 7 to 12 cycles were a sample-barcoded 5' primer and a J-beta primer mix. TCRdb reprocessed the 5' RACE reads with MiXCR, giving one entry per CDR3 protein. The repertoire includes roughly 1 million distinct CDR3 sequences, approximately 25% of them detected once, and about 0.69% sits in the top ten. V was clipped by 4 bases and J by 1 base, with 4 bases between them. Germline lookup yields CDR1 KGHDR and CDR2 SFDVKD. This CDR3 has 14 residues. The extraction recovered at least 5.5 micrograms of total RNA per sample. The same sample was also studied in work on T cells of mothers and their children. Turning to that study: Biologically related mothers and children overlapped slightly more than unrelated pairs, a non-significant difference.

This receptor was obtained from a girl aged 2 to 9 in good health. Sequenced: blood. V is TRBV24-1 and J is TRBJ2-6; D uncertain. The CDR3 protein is CATSEPSGANVLTF. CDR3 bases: TGTGCCACCAGTGAGCCATCTGGGGCCAACGTCCTGACTTTC.